This T cell receptor beta chain was captured by sequencing in a study of human T cells and chemical hapten exposure. For the study at large: Patches with 0.01% DPC went on the upper back, and the tests were read at 6 days.

About this clonotype: Its antigen remains unidentified.

The study, taken as a whole, reports: Patch test score was positively correlated with the counts of TCRs that had expanded at PT1.

The library gave individual cDNA molecules unique molecular identifiers. TCRdb re-called the RACE reads through MiXCR, storing one row per CDR3 protein. This sample has some 400,000 distinct CDR3 sequences; more than 4.5% occur once, and the top ten carry 2.6%. Documented time point: pre-sensitization, week 0. Treatment specified: therapeutic diphenylcyclopropenone sensitization with weekly scalp DPC. CDR3 size: 15 residues. The germline V gene has CDR1 SGDLS and CDR2 YYNGEE. The V end was cut by 0 bases, the J end by 1 base, with 11 bases between. This receptor was identified in a woman between 45 and 65 years old with alopecia areata. Some clones in this sample may be carry-over from other donors' samples. The specimen comprised whole blood, sampled in connection with sensitization to the hapten diphenylcyclopropenone (DPC). V and J are TRBV9 and TRBJ2-7, with D possibly TRBD1 on 5 matching bases. Here the CDR3 reads CASSVAVGQSYEQYF. CDR3 DNA: TGTGCCAGCAGCGTAGCGGTGGGGCAATCCTACGAGCAGTACTTC.